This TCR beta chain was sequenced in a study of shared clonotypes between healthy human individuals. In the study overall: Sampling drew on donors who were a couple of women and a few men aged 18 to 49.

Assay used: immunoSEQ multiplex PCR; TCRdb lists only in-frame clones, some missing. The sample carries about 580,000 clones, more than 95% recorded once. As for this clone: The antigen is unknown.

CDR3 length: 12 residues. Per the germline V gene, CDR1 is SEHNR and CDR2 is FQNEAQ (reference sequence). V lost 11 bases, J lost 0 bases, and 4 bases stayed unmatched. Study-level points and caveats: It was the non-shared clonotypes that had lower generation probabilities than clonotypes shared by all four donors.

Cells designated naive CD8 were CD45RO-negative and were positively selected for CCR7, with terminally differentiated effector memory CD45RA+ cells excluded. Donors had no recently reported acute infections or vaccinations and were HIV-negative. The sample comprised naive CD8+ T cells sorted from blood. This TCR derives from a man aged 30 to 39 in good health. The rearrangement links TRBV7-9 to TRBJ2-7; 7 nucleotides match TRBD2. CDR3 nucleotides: TGTGCCTGTGAGCGGGACTCCTACGAGCAGTACTTC. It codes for CACERDSYEQYF.